This T cell receptor (beta chain) was found in a study of beta chain features in type 1 diabetes. Regarding this clone: The antigen is not known.

Whole-study results and caveats: Cells with high TCR expression could be over-represented when cDNA is sequenced.

As every portion of the isolated RNA was reverse transcribed, the sequencing read expressed TCRB transcripts. Clones were sequenced by immunoSEQ multiplex PCR, and TCRdb holds only the in-frame ones, with some missing. Here the sample spans a few hundred thousand clones, around 13% being singletons. V was shortened by 1 base and J by 6 bases, with 10 bases between the two germline ends. The CDR3 sequence is 14 residues long. Germline V gene data show CDR1 as LGHNA and CDR2 as YSLEER. The chain uses TRBV4-3 and TRBJ2-1; TRBD2 might be the D (6 bases). Specimen: central memory CD4+ T cells from blood. The receptor's source is a man between 25 and 39 years old in good health. CDR3 amino acids: CASSQAVGLNEQFF. In DNA form, the CDR3 reads TGCGCCAGCAGCCAAGCCGTGGGACTCAATGAGCAGTTCTTC.